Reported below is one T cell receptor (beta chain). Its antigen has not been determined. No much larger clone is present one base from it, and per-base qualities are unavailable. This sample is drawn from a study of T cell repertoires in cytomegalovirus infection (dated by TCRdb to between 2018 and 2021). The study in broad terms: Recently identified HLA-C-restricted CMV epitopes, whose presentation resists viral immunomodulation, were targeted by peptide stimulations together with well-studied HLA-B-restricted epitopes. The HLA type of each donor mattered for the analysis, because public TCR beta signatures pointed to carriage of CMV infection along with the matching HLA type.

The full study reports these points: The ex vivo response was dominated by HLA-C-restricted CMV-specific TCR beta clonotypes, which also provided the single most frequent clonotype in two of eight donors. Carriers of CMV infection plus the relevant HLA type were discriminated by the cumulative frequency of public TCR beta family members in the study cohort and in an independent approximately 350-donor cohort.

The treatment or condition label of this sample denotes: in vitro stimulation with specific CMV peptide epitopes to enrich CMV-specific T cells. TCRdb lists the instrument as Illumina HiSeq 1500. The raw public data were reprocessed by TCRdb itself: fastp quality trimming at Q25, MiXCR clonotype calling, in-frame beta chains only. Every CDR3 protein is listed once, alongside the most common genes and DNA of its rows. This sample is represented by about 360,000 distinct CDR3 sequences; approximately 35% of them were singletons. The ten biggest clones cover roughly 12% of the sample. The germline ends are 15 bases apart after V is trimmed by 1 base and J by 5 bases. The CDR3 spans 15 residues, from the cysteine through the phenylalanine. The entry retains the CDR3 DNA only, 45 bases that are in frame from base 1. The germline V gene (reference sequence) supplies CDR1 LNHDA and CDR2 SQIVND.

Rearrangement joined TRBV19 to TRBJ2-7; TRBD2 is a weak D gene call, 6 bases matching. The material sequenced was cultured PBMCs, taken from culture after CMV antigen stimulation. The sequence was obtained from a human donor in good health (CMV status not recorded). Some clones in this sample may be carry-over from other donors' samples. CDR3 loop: CASSIVVAVRHEQYF. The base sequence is TGTGCCAGTAGTATAGTAGTAGCGGTGCGTCACGAGCAGTACTTC.